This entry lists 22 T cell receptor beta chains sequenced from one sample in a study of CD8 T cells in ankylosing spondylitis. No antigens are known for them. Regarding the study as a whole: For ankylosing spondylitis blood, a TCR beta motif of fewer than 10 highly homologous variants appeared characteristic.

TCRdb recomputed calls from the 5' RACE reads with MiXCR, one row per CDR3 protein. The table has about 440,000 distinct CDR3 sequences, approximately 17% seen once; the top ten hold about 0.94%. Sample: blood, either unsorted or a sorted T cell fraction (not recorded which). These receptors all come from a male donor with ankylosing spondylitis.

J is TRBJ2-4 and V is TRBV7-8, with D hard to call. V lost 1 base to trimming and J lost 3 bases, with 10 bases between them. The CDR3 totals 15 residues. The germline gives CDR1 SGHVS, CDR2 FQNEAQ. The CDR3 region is CASSLESAFKNIQYF. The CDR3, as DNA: TGTGCCAGCAGCTTAGAATCGGCTTTCAAAAACATTCAGTACTTC.

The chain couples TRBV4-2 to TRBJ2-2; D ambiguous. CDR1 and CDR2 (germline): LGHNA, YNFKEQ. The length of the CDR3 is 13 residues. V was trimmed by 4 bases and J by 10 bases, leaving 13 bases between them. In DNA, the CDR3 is TGTGCCAGCAGCCTACGGGCGTCCGAGGAGCTGTTTTTT. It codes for CASSLRASEELFF.

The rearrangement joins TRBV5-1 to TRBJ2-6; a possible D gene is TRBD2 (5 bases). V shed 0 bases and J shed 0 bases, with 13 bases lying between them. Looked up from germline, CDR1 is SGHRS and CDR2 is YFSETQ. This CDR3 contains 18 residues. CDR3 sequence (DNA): TGCGCCAGCAGCTTGGATCGCGGGTTGAGCTCTGGGGCCAACGTCCTGACTTTC. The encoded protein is CASSLDRGLSSGANVLTF.

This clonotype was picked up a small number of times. Here the CDR3 DNA reads TGTGCCAGCAGTTCCCTCAAGGGCCGGGGGCCCTACGAGCAGTACTTC. This translates into CASSSLKGRGPYEQYF. This chain connects TRBV28 to TRBJ2-7; D is possibly TRBD1 or TRBD2 (6 bases each). Trimming removed 4 bases at V and 2 bases at J, with 18 bases between. The CDR3 has 16 residues. In germline, CDR1 is MDHEN, CDR2 SYDVKM. The entire variable domain, with the rest obtained from reference TRBV28 and TRBJ2-7, is as follows: DVKVTQSSRYLVKRTGEKVFLECVQDMDHENMFWYRQDPGLGLRLIYFSYDVKMKEKGDIPEGYSVSREKKERFSLILESASTNQTSMYLCASSSLKGRGPYEQYFGPGTRLTVT.

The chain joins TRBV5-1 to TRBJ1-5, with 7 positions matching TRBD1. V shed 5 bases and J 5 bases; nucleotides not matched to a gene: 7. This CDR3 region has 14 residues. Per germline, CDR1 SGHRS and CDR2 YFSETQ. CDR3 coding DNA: TGCGCCAGCAGTACAGGGGATATCGATCAGCCCCAGCATTTT. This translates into CASSTGDIDQPQHF.

The CDR3 loop is CASTRDRFEGMNTEAFF. CDR3 sequence (DNA): TGTGCCAGCACCCGGGACAGGTTTGAGGGTATGAACACTGAAGCTTTCTTT. The chain recombines TRBV6-1 with TRBJ1-1; 8 bases match TRBD1. Germline CDR1 and CDR2: MNHNS and SASEGT. This CDR3 is built from 17 residues. V lost 7 bases and J lost 0; bases outside the gene matches: 13.

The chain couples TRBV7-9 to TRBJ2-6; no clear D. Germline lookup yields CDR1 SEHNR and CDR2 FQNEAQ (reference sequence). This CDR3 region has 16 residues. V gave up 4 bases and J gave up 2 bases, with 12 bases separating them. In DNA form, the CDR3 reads TGTGCCAGCAGCTACCACAGCCTCCCTGGGGCCAACGTCCTGACTTTC. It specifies CASSYHSLPGANVLTF.

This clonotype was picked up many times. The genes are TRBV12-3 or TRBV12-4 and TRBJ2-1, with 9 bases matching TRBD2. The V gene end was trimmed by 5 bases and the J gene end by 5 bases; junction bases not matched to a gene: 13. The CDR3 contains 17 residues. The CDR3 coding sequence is TGTGCCAGCAGTACGCAAGCCTTAGCGGGAGCGAACAATGAGCAGTTCTTC. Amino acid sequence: CASSTQALAGANNEQFF.

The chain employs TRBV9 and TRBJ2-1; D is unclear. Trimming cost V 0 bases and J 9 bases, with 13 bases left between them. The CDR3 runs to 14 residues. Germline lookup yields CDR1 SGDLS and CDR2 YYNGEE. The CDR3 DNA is TGTGCCAGCAGCGTAGGTACGGAGACGGCTGAGCAGTTCTTC. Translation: CASSVGTETAEQFF.

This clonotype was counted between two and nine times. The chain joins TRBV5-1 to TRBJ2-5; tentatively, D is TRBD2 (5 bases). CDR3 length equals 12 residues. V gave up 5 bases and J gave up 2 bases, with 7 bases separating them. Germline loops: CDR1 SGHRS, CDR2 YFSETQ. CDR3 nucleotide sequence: TGCGCCAGCAGGGAGGAACAAGAGACCCAGTACTTC. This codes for CASREEQETQYF.

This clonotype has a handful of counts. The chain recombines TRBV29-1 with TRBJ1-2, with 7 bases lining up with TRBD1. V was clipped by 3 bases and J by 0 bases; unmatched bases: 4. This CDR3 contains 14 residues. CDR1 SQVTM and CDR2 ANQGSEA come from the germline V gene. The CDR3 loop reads CSVELRGPNYGYTF. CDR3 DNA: TGCAGCGTTGAGTTGAGGGGGCCTAACTATGGCTACACCTTC.

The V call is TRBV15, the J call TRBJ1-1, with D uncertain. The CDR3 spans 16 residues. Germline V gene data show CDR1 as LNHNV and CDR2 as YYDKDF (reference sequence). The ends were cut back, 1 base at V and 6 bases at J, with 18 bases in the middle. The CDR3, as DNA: TGTGCCACCAGCAGAGCCCTGGGCAGATACGACGCTGAAGCTTTCTTT. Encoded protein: CATSRALGRYDAEAFF.

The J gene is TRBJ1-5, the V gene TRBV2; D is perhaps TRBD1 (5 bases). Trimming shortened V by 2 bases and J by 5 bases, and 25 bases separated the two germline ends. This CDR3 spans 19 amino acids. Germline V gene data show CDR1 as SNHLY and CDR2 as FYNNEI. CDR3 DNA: TGTGCCAGCAGTGAAATCTATGGAATTTGGTCAGGGAGGGATCAGCCCCAGCATTTT. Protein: CASSEIYGIWSGRDQPQHF. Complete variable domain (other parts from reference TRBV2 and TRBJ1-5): EPEVTQTPSHQVTQMGQEVILRCVPISNHLYFYWYRQILGQKVEFLVSFYNNEISEKSEIFDDQFSVERPDGSNFTLKIRSTKLEDSAMYFCASSEIYGIWSGRDQPQHFGDGTRLSIL.

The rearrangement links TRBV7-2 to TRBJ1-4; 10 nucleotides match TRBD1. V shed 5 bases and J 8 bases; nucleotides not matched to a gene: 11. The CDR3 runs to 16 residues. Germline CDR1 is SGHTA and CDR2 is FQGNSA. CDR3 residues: CASSTPGRTGGEKLFF. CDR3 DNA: TGTGCCAGCAGCACGCCCGGAAGGACAGGGGGAGAAAAACTGTTTTTT.

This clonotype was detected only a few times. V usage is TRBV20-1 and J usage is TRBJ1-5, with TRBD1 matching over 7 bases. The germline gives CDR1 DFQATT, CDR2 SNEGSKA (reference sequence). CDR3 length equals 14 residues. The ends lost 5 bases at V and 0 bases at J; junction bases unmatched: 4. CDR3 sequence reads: CSAHRGLSNQPQHF. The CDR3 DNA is TGCAGTGCTCACAGGGGACTTAGCAATCAGCCCCAGCATTTT.

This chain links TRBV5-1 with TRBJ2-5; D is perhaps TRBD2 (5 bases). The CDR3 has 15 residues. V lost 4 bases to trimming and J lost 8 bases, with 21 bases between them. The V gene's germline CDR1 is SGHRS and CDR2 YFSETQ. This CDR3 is CASSPGLGLRFTQYF. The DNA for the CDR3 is TGCGCCAGCAGCCCCGGACTGGGTTTAAGGTTTACCCAGTACTTC.

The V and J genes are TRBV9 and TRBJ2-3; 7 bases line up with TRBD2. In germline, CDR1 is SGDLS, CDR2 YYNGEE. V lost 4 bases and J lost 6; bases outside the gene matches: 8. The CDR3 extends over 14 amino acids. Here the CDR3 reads CASSLLARTDTQYF. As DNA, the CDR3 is TGTGCCAGCAGCCTACTAGCGCGAACGGATACGCAGTATTTT.

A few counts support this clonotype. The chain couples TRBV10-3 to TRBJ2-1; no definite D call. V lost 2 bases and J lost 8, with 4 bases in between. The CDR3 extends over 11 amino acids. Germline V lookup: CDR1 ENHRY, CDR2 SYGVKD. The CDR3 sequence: CAISERDEQFF. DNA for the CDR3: TGTGCCATCAGTGAGCGAGATGAGCAGTTCTTC.

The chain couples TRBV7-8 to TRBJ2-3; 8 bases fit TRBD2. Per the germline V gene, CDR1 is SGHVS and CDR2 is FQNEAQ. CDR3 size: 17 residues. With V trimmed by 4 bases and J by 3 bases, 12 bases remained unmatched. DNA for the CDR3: TGTGCCAGCAGCTCCCCCACAGCGGGAGAGGCAACAGATACGCAGTATTTT. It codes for CASSSPTAGEATDTQYF. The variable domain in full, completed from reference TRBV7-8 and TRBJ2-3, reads GAGVSQSPRYKVAKRGQDVALRCDPISGHVSLFWYQQALGQGPEFLTYFQNEAQLDKSGLPSDRFFAERPEGSVSTLKIQRTQQEDSAVYLCASSSPTAGEATDTQYFGPGTRLTVL.

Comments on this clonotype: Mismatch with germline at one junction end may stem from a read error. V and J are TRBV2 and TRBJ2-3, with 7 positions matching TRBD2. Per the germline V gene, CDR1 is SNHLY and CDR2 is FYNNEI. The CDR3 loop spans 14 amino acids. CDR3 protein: CAGSERLAADTQYF. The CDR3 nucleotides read TGTGCCGGCAGTGAACGCCTAGCGGCAGATACGCAGTATTTT.

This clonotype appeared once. CDR3 coding DNA: TGTGCCAGCAGCTTAGGCTTGCTAGCGGGAGCCCTTAAGCAGTTCTTC. Translating it yields CASSLGLLAGALKQFF. The chain joins TRBV11-1 to TRBJ2-1; 10 bases line up with TRBD2. With 1 base clipped from V and 11 bases from J, the junction kept 11 bases outside the gene matches. Per germline, CDR1 SGHAT and CDR2 FQDESV (reference sequence). This CDR3 comprises 16 residues.

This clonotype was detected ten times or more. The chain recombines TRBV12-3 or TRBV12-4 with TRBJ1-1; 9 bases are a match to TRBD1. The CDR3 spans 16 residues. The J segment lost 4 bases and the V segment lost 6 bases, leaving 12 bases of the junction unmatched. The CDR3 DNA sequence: TGTGCCAGCAGCTACGTGGGGACAGGGAGGTCCACTGAAGCTTTCTTT. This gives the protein CASSYVGTGRSTEAFF.